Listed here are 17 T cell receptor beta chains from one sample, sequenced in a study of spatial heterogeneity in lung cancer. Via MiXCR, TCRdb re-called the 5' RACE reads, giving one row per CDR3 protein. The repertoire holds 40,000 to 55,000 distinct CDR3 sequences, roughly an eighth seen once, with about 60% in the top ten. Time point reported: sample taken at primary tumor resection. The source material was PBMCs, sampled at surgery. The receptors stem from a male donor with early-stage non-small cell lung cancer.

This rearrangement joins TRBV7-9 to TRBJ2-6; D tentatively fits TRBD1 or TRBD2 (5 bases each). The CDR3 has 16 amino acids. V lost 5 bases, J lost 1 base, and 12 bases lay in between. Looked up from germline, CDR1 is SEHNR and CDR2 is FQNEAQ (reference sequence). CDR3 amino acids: CASSVYGASGANVLTF. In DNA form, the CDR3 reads TGTGCCAGCAGCGTTTACGGGGCGTCTGGGGCCAACGTCCTGACTTTC.

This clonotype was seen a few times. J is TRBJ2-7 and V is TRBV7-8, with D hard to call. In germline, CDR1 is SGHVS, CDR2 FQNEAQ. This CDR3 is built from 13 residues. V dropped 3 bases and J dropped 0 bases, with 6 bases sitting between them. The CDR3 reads CASSFYPSYEQYF. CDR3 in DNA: TGTGCCAGCAGCTTTTATCCCTCCTACGAGCAGTACTTC.

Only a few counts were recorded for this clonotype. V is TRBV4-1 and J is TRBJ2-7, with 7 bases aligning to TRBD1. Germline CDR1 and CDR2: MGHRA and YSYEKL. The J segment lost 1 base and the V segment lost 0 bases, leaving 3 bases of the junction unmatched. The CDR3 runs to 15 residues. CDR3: CASSQEGGRSYEQYF. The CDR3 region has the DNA TGCGCCAGCAGCCAAGAAGGGGGCAGGTCCTACGAGCAGTACTTC.

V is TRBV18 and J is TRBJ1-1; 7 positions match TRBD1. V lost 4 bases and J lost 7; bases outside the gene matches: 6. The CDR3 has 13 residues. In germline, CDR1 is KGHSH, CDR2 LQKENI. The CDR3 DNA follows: TGTGCCAGCTCACGGACAGGCGGCTTTGAAGCTTTCTTT. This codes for CASSRTGGFEAFF. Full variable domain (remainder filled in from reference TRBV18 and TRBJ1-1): NAGVMQNPRHLVRRRGQEARLRCSPMKGHSHVYWYRQLPEEGLKFMVYLQKENIIDESGMPKERFSAEFPKEGPSILRIQQVVRGDSAAYFCASSRTGGFEAFFGQGTRLTVV.

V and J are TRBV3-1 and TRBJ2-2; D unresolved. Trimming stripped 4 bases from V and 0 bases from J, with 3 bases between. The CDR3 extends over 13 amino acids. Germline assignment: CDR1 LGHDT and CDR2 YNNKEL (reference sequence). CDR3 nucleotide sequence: TGTGCCAGCAGCCCGACGAACACCGGGGAGCTGTTTTTT. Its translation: CASSPTNTGELFF.

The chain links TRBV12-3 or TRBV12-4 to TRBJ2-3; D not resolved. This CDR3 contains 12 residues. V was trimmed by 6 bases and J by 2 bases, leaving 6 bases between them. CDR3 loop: CASRLTTDTQYF. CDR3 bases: TGTGCCAGCAGGTTGACCACAGATACGCAGTATTTT.

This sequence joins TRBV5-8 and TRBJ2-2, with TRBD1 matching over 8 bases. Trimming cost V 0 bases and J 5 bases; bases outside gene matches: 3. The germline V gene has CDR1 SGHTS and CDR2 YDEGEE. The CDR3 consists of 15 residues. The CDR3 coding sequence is TGTGCCAGCAGCTTGGTAACAGGGGGGACCGGGGAGCTGTTTTTT. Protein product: CASSLVTGGTGELFF.

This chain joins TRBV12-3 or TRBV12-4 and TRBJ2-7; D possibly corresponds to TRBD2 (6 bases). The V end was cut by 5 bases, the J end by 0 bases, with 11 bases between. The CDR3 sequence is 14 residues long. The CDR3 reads CASSNPGSSYEQYF. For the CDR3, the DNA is TGTGCCAGCAGTAATCCCGGGAGCTCCTACGAGCAGTACTTC.

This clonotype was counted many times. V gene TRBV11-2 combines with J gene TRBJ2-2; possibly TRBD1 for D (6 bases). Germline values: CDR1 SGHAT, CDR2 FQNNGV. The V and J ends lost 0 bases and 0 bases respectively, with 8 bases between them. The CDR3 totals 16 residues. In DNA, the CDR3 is TGTGCCAGCAGCTTAGAAGGGGGTTCGAACACCGGGGAGCTGTTTTTT. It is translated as CASSLEGGSNTGELFF.

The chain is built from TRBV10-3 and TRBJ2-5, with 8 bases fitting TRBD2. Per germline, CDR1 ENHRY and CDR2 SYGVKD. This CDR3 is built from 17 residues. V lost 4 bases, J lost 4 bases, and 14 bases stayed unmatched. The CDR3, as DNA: TGTGCCATCAGTGCCTTCCGCGGGCGGGGGGCGGCAGAGACCCAGTACTTC. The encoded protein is CAISAFRGRGAAETQYF.

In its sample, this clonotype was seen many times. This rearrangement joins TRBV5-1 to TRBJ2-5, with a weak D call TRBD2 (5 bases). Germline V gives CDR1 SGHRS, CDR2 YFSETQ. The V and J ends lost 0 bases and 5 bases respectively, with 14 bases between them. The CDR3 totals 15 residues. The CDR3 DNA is TGCGCCAGCAGCTTGGTGGCTAGCCGATGGGAGACCCAGTACTTC. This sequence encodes CASSLVASRWETQYF.

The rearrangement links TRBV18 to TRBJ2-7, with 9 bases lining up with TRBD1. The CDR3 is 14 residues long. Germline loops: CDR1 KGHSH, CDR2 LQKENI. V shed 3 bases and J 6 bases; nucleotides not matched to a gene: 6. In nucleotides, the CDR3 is TGTGCCAGCTCACCTCCGGGACAGGGAGGCGAGCAGTACTTC. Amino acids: CASSPPGQGGEQYF.

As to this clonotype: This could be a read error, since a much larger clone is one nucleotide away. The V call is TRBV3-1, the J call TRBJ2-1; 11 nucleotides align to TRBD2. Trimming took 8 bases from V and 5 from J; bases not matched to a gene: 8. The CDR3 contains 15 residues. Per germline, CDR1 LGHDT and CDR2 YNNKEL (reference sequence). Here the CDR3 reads CASGMTSGTDNEQFF. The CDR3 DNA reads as TGTGCCAGCGGTATGACTAGCGGGACCGACAATGAGCAGTTCTTC.

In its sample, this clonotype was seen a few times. CDR3 sequence (DNA): TGCGCCAGCAGCCCCTCGGCAGGTTATAATTCACCCCTCCACTTT. This sequence encodes CASSPSAGYNSPLHF. The chain couples TRBV5-1 to TRBJ1-6; no clear D gene. CDR3 size: 15 residues. Germline V gene sequence: CDR1 SGHRS, CDR2 YFSETQ. V gave up 4 bases and J gave up 4 bases, with 12 bases separating them. The complete variable domain, with remaining parts taken from reference TRBV5-1 and TRBJ1-6, reads KAGVTQTPRYLIKTRGQQVTLSCSPISGHRSVSWYQQTPGQGLQFLFEYFSETQRNKGNFPGRFSGRQFSNSRSEMNVSTLELGDSALYLCASSPSAGYNSPLHFGNGTRLTVT.

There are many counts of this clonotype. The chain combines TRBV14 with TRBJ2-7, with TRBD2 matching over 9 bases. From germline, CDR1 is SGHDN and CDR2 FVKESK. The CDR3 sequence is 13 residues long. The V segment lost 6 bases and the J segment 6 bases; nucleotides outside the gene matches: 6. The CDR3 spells CASRAGTSPEQYF. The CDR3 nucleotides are TGTGCCAGCAGAGCCGGGACTAGCCCCGAGCAGTACTTC.

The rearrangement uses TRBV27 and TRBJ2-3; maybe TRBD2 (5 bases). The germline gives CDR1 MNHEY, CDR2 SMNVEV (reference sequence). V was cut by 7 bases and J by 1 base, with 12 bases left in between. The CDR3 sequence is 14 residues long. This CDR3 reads CASIARARTDTQYF. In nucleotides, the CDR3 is TGTGCCAGCATCGCGCGGGCCCGCACAGATACGCAGTATTTT.

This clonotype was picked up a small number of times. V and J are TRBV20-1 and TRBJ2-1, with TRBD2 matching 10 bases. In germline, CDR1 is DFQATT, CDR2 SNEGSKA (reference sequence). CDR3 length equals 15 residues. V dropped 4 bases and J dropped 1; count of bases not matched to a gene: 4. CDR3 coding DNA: TGCAGTGCTACCCGGACTAGCGGATCCTACAATGAGCAGTTCTTC. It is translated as CSATRTSGSYNEQFF.